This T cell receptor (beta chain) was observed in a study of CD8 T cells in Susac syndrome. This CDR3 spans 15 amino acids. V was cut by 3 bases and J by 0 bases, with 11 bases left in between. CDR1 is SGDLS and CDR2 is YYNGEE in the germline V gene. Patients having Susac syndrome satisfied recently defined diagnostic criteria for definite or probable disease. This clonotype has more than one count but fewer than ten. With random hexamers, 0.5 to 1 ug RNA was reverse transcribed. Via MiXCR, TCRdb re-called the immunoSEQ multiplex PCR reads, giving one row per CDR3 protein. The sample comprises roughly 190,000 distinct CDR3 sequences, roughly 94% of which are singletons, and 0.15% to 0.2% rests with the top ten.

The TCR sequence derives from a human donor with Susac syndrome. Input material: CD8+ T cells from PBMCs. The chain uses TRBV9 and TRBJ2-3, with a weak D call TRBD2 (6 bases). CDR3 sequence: CASSEGLPSTDTQYF. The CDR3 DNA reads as TGTGCCAGCAGCGAGGGACTGCCTAGCACAGATACGCAGTATTTT.